The present TCR beta chain was sequenced within a study of kidney transplant recipient with SARS-CoV-2 infection. TCRdb re-called the reads with MiXCR, one entry per CDR3 protein. This table holds 200,000 to 300,000 distinct CDR3 sequences, under 30% found once. This clonotype was seen many times. The sequencing used a blood sample, collected at baseline and on day 111 from a kidney transplant recipient. The receptor was isolated from a male patient between 25 and 39 years old who had COVID-19 and was a kidney transplant recipient. The graft donor may account for some of the T cells.

CDR3 sequence: CASSEAYETTSGRNYEQFF. For the CDR3, the DNA is TGTGCCAGCAGCGAAGCCTACGAGACTACTAGCGGGAGAAACTATGAGCAGTTCTTC. V is TRBV13 and J is TRBJ2-1, with TRBD2 matching 11 bases. CDR3 length equals 19 residues. The trim removed 5 bases at V and 8 bases at J, leaving 20 bases unmatched. The germline V gene encodes CDR1 PRHDT and CDR2 FYEKMQ (reference sequence).